This T cell receptor (beta chain) was retrieved from a study of blood T cell repertoires in COVID-19. About the research overall: Acute and convalescent COVID-19 samples came from the United States, Italy and Spain. PBMCs, B-cell-depleted T cells, or T cells were the source of the cDNA or gDNA that made up the material.

The germline gives CDR1 MNHEY, CDR2 SMNVEV (reference sequence). The CDR3 is 14 amino acids. The trim removed 5 bases at V and 1 base at J, leaving 4 bases unmatched. Per the authors' pipeline: Counts of nucleated cells, estimated from reference gene primer amplification, were obtained. Repertoires were generated with immunoSEQ multiplex PCR, while TCRdb's copy carries only in-frame clones and drops some. The V and J calls and clone size come from that table; D and trimming were worked out from the DNA. The repertoire holds around 60,000 clones, with roughly 87% as singletons. Sequenced input: peripheral blood. The sequence was obtained from a man over 45 with active COVID-19. The chain has TRBV27 and TRBJ1-1; TRBD1 aligns across 7 bases. DNA of the CDR3: TGTGCCAGCAGTCCTTGGACAGGGAACACTGAAGCTTTCTTT. Its translation: CASSPWTGNTEAFF.